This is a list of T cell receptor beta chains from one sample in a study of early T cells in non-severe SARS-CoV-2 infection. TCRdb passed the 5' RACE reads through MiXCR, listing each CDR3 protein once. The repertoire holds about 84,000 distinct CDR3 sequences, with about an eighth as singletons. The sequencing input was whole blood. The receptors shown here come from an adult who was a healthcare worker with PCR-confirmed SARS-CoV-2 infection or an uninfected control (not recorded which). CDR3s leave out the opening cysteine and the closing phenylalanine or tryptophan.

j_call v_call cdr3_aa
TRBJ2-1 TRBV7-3 ASSLGLAPSNEQF
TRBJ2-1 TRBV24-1 ATSVGSGTGGPYNEQF
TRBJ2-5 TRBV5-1 ASSFTHRQETQY
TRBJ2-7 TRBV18 ASSLLQGDEQY
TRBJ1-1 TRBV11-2 ASSFSRVGTEAF
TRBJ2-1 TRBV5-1 ASNGGVSYNEQF
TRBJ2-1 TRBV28 ASSSPLQGINEQF
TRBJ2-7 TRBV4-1 ASSLTGLAGRGQY
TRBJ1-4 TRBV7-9 ASSFSGGPRDGNEKLF
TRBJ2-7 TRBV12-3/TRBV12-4 ASSLKDSSYEQY
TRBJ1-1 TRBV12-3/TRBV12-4 ASSLGPNTEAF
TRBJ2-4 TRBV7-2 ASSLIAKNIQY
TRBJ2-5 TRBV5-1 ASSLPGRSQETQY
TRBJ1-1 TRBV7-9 ASSPTGDTEAF
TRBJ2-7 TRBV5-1 ASSRTLDEQY
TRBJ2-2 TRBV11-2 ASSLMPRGTANTGELF
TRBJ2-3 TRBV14 ASSLIGGLTDTQY
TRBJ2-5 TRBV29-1 SGGGLPQETQY
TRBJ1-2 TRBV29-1 SVGQGAYGYT
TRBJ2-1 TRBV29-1 SVRGGDGQF
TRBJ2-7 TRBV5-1 ASSPRDGHLDEQY
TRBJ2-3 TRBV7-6 ASSLGSVDTQY
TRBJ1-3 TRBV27 ASSARVIDSGNTIY
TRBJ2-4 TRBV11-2 ASSHIRVRGGVAKNIQY
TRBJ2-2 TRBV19 ASSIKQTMNTGELF